This T cell receptor beta chain was identified during a study of T-cell reconstitution after alpha-beta-depleted transplantation in children listed by TCRdb under 2016. Notes on the research overall: Using TCR repertoire profiling, the study followed T-cell immune reconstitution in a quantitative way in children after TCRalphabeta/CD19-depleted allogeneic hematopoietic cell transplantation.

V is cut by 6 bases and J by 0 bases, and the space between the germline ends is 11 bases. Looking up the germline V gene yields CDR1 MNHEY and CDR2 SVGEGT. There are 14 amino acids in the CDR3, from cysteine to phenylalanine inclusive. The CDR3 DNA has 42 bases and is translated from base 1. The library was prepared using PCR. Sequencing was performed on an Illumina HiSeq 2500. TCR libraries were prepared with molecular barcoding, using unique molecular identifiers to normalize TCRbeta repertoire quantification. In TCRdb, the public reads were trimmed at Q25 with fastp and aligned with MiXCR, with productive beta chains retained. Here each entry gathers all rows of one CDR3 protein and keeps the most common genes and DNA. Counted in this sample were 190,000 or so distinct CDR3 sequences; 6% to 7% of them appeared once. Of the sample, roughly 3% falls within the top ten clones. This clonotype was seen repeatedly, ten times or more. There is no known antigen for this receptor. Nothing much larger sits one base from this clone, and base qualities are not available.

The chain employs TRBV6-2 or TRBV6-3 and TRBJ1-1; the D gene cannot be resolved reliably. Specimen: PBMCs from the stem cell graft donor, collected from the stem cell graft. The clonotype comes from a human donor who donated a stem cell graft to a child with Wiskott-Aldrich syndrome. Read as DNA, the sequence is TGTGCCAGCAGAGATTGGACGGTGAACACTGAAGCTTTCTTT. The encoded protein is CASRDWTVNTEAFF.